This TCR beta chain was sequenced for a study of cytomegalovirus exposure and HLA in healthy donors (dated by TCRdb to 2017 to 2019). For the study in its entirety: In an earlier analysis of around 540 of the donors, 250 to 300 Gb of sequence data and 90 million to 120 million unique TCR beta sequences from 150 million to 200 million T cells were reported. An early release covering roughly 640 HLA-typed donors comprised about 310 gigabases of sequencing data and roughly 86 million unique TCR sequences. Of the approximately 400 genotyped donors, over 80% were placed in the genetic ancestry cluster associated with self-reported Caucasian donors. The study aimed to test whether signatures of past pathogen exposure could be identified by cataloging public T cell receptors. Using immunosequencing, the study profiled T cell repertoires from 500 to 800 subjects and related those repertoires to cytomegalovirus serostatus. Along with the approximately 620-subject first cohort, a separate validation cohort of 120 different subjects was used. High-throughput TCR immunosequencing, statistical association of individual TCRs with disease status, and machine learning were combined to predict cytomegalovirus infection status. To study patterns of TCR occurrence, a later analysis re-analyzed previously published TCR beta repertoires from 550 to 800 donors and added high-resolution HLA genotyping. The later analysis used no new phenotypic data to find candidate immune exposures, relying instead on TCR beta sequences and their occurrence across donors. In an earlier analysis of roughly 540 of the donors, high-throughput TCR beta sequencing was used to judge whether each TCR beta V gene segment behaved as functional or pseudogenic. Donor age, sex, ethnicity and CMV serostatus were compiled together with the repertoire data. Genome-wide SNP genotypes for about 65% of the roughly 700 donors were used in a later genetic analysis, which treated that subset as a discovery cohort. All discovery cohort repertoires had been generated on a single sequencing platform. HLA typing covered class I and class II loci at four-digit resolution. The number of typed donors differed by locus: about 629-630 for A, B, C, DRB1 and DQB1; 500 to 550 for DQA1; some 590 for DPA1; and roughly 490 for DPB1. Roughly 5 DR-DQ haplotypes were treated as single units for association and clustering because of strong linkage in the cohort. On average, roughly 250,000 unique TCR beta nucleotide sequences were sequenced per donor among 398 genotyped donors of the cohort, with roughly 19% of those sequences being non-productive. What the work shows at the level of the full study, not this receptor alone: In a later genetic analysis, a missense DCLRE1C variant was associated with V-gene and J-gene trimming of TCR beta chains, and the association was replicated in an independent cohort. A group of highly shared sequence variants was considered likely to be a technical artifact of the sequencing pipeline. The earlier analysis of almost 600 of the donors excluded 15 to 20 rarely observed V segments, including chromosome 9 orphons, because counts were too low. For the cohort, immune exposure information was limited to CMV serostatus. Because the 87-base-pair reads could not distinguish some IMGT-functional V segments, including TRBV6-2 and TRBV6-3, those segments were excluded. Compared with equally common non-associated chains, HLA-associated TCR beta chains in a later analysis were more clonally expanded and had lower generation probabilities. In an earlier analysis of some 550 of the donors, most TCR beta V segments were observed in productive rearrangements about 87% or about 30% of the time, broadly matching IMGT annotations. Specific HLA alleles were associated with roughly 17,000 TCR beta sequences at a false discovery rate of 0.05 in a later analysis. In vitro tests confirmed that a few of the cytomegalovirus-associated TCR beta chains recognize cytomegalovirus antigens. When HLA alleles, especially DR and DQ, strongly co-occurred, attributing TCR associations to individual alleles was difficult. It was suggested by the authors that the approach could potentially be generalized to other disease states and immunological phenotypes. Linkage disequilibrium might explain the correlated functional status among segregating V segments, but an unknown experimental factor could not be excluded. A later genetic analysis reported fewer N-insertions in productive TCRs among donors in an Asian-associated ancestry cluster than the roughly 640-donor mean. A further reported finding was that TCR beta sequences accurately predicted the HLA-A and HLA-B alleles for most subjects in the first cohort. In both the original and validation cohorts, the classifier was reported to diagnose cytomegalovirus status with high specificity and sensitivity. According to a later analysis, parvovirus B19, influenza, CMV and Epstein-Barr virus appeared linked to several top co-occurrence clusters. While some public TCRs were present in many individuals, most TCR sequences turned up only very rarely across donors. Only TCR beta chains were sequenced in this cohort, and the absence of alpha or paired-chain data limited detectable features. The study listed 170 or so TCR beta chains as associated with cytomegalovirus. According to a later analysis, TCR association rates differed among HLA loci, with DRB1 alleles showing the most associated TCRs and HLA-C alleles showing the fewest. Because some donors lacked HLA typing at each locus, the association tests relied only on the typed subset. In a later analysis, most CMV-associated TCR beta chains were found to appear HLA-restricted, with HLA associations seemingly driven largely by CMV exposure. Roughly uniform sequencing depth across donors was assumed in presence/absence analyses, although this assumption may not hold.

The cohort comprised approximately 700 healthy bone marrow donors. Cohort members were all nominally healthy when sampled, although unrecorded immune exposures were likely present. The donor was CMV seronegative and belonged to the group of 350 or so seronegative cohort members. A peripheral blood sample was collected from each donor, and TCR beta sequencing was performed on peripheral blood mononuclear cells. Genomic DNA was extracted from the blood cell samples with the Qiagen DNeasy Blood Extraction Kit. V lost 1 base and J lost 10 bases, and the count of bases not matched to a germline gene is 8. The germline V gene supplies CDR1 SGHRS and CDR2 YFSETQ. From cysteine to phenylalanine, the CDR3 is 15 amino acids long. Solely the CDR3 DNA is kept, with 45 bases framed from the first base. Concerning this clone itself: Its antigen remains unidentified. No per-base quality is available; no much larger clone lies one base away.

Library preparation was by the immunoSEQ multiplex PCR assay. A mixture of 60 forward primers for TCR Vbeta segments and 13 reverse primers for TCR Jbeta segments was used in the multiplex PCR. The CDR3 region of rearranged TCR beta genes was amplified from genomic DNA by a multiplex PCR assay. On the Illumina HiSeq System, the amplified TCR beta libraries were sequenced as 87-base-pair reads. In the source study's methods: A later analysis counted tens of millions of unique TCR beta chains across the 600 to 850 repertoires, and about 10 million of these chains were shared by at least two donors. Raw reads were error-corrected and collapsed into unique sequences by a nearest-neighbor algorithm in which closely related sequences were merged to remove PCR and sequencing errors. To assign V, D and J gene segments, CDR3 sequences were aligned to IMGT reference sequences. For a sequence to be retained, a match of at least six nucleotides was required to both a V gene segment and a J gene segment. Rearrangements were classified as productive when the CDR3 lacked stop codons and remained in frame with V and J, and all other rearrangements were classified as non-productive. Following IMGT convention, CDR3 was defined as the stretch from the second conserved V-encoded cysteine to the conserved J-encoded phenylalanine. The earlier analysis of about 620 of the donors excluded sequences that lacked an unambiguous match to a single V gene segment. In an earlier analysis of some 590 of the donors, V segments were called functional above 56.7% productive rearrangements and were called segregating when the between-donor standard deviation exceeded 5%. To diagnose cytomegalovirus status from the catalog of TCR beta chain sequences, a statistical classification framework was built. In a later analysis, TCR nucleotide sequences were compared against IMGT/GENE-DB human TR gene sequences so that V and J genes could be assigned. A later analysis assigned CDR3 sequences and most-parsimonious VDJ recombination scenarios with the TCRdist pipeline. A later analysis defined each TCR beta chain by its CDR3 amino acid sequence plus V-gene family, and excluded reads lacking a unique V-gene family. As a way to deal with suspected cross-contamination and a sequencing artifact, a later analysis dropped under 600 nucleotide sequences that were highly shared and had low generation probability. A later analysis calculated a clonal expansion index for each public chain from normalized within-repertoire ranks of inferred template counts. In a later analysis, generation probabilities were computed using a VDJ recombination model fitted to out-of-frame rearrangements, and the results were checked against IGoR. In a later analysis, TCR-TCR, TCR-HLA and TCR-CMV co-occurrence was scored with hypergeometric tests, and a repertoire-size bias correction was applied to TCR pairs. In a later analysis, false discovery rates were estimated by permuting HLA or CMV assignments 20 times. In a later analysis, co-occurring TCRs were grouped with DBSCAN, and TCRdist sequence similarity was added when clustering was performed within HLA-allele-positive subsets. Repertoires with fewer than 30,000 or more than 120,000 public chains, plus five repertoires with anomalous nucleotide sharing, were excluded from co-occurrence clustering. Imported from immuneACCESS, the table was reduced by TCRdb to in-frame sequences with V and J called. These copies leave out some clones; in studies compared against another copy, an unresolved V gene accounts for under half, and the cause of the remainder is not known. That table gives V, J and clone size, and the DNA gave D and trimming. For this sample there are approximately 180,000 clones; 75% to 85% appear just once. The ten largest clones add up to about 2.2% of the sample.

The sample taken for sequencing was PBMCs. This TCR was recovered from a woman aged 25 to 45 in good health and CMV-seronegative. The chain couples TRBV5-1 to TRBJ1-6, with TRBD1 identical over 7 junction bases. The CDR3 in this case is CASSLTGDLISPLHF. The nucleotide sequence is given as TGCGCCAGCAGCTTGACAGGGGATTTGATCTCACCCCTCCACTTT. Where the CDR3 stops, the reference TRBV5-1 and TRBJ1-6 genes take over; the full variable domain is KAGVTQTPRYLIKTRGQQVTLSCSPISGHRSVSWYQQTPGQGLQFLFEYFSETQRNKGNFPGRFSGRQFSNSRSEMNVSTLELGDSALYLCASSLTGDLISPLHFGNGTRLTVT.